A selection of T cell receptor beta chains follows, all from one sample in a study of shared clonotypes between healthy human individuals. The repertoire was sequenced with immunoSEQ multiplex PCR; TCRdb's copy has only in-frame clones and lacks some. The table records over 2 million clones, roughly 92% of them present only once. The specimen was naive CD4+ T cells from PBMCs. These TCRs come from a man younger than 35 in good health. Some clones in this sample may be carry-over from other donors' samples. CDR3s leave out the opening cysteine and the closing phenylalanine or tryptophan. The order of the fields is V gene, J gene, CDR3 protein.

>TRBV19|TRBJ1-2
ASSPQDINYGYT
>TRBV7-9|TRBJ1-3
ASSGDTSGNTIY
>TRBV9|TRBJ2-1
ASSVGSGNNEQF
>TRBV6-5|TRBJ2-7
ASGSSGSYEQY
>TRBV29-1|TRBJ1-5
SVRDSNQPQH
>TRBV5-1|TRBJ2-5
ASSLTGAETQY
>TRBV5-4|TRBJ2-5
ASSFGLPSQETQY
>TRBV7-3|TRBJ1-1
ASSSGQLNTEAF
>TRBV5-1|TRBJ2-5
ASSLVGEETQY
>TRBV28|TRBJ2-1
ASLYGGLSSYNEQF
>TRBV6-5|TRBJ2-1
ASSYSRLAPYNEQF
>TRBV10-3|TRBJ2-7
AISESNPGSYEQY
>TRBV7-9|TRBJ2-7
ASSLGAHSYEQY
>TRBV18|TRBJ1-2
ASSVTGGYGYT
>TRBV18|TRBJ2-5
ASSHRSGGEYQETQY
>TRBV27|TRBJ1-2
ASSYRVNYGYT
>TRBV25-1|TRBJ2-1
ASSEGTGVYEQF
>TRBV7-8|TRBJ2-1
ASSPDRSEQF
>TRBV27|TRBJ1-2
ASSRMGQVHIGYGYT
>TRBV5-1|TRBJ2-5
ASSLGAGVETQY
>TRBV5-1|TRBJ2-1
ASSTAPPHNEQF
>TRBV6-5|TRBJ1-1
ASSYATAEAF
>TRBV21-1|TRBJ2-7
ASSKGTFPYEQY
>TRBV6-6|TRBJ2-6
ASRGTESSGANVLT
>TRBV25-1|TRBJ2-5
ASSRTSGNQETQY
>TRBV19|TRBJ2-2
ASRTGTTNTGELF
>TRBV7-2|TRBJ1-2
ASSLGGSADANYGYT
>TRBV19|TRBJ1-5
ASSIAGNRNQPQH
>TRBV5-1|TRBJ1-6
ASSGTEGPEASSH
>TRBV6-1|TRBJ1-5
ASSEWGYQPQH
>TRBV28|TRBJ1-4
ASSLYNEKLF
>TRBV7-9|TRBJ2-5
ASSAWTGEETQY
>TRBV19|TRBJ2-3
ASSLLAGGPSDTQY
>TRBV6-5|TRBJ2-7
ASSYGRGPYEQY
>TRBV15|TRBJ1-1
ATSRAGLDTEAF
>TRBV15|TRBJ2-7
ATSRDRAAYEQY
>TRBV7-9|TRBJ2-4
ASSFSQGSQNIQY
>TRBV30|TRBJ1-2
AWTPSTSGYT
>TRBV28|TRBJ2-2
ASRPPRRASGHTGELF
>TRBV29-1|TRBJ1-1
SVSARTEAF
>TRBV9|TRBJ2-3
ASSGSGQQSTQY